The 22 T cell receptor beta chains presented below share a single source sample, sequenced in a study of graft-versus-host responses after intestinal transplantation. Their target antigens are unknown. The protocol was immunoSEQ multiplex PCR, while the TCRdb copy is restricted to in-frame clones and leaves out a portion. The table includes about 120,000 clones, about 95% detected once. The sample was unstimulated CD8+ T cells sorted from spleen or lymph node cells, taken before intestinal transplant. Receptors originate from a human donor who received an intestinal transplant.

DNA for the CDR3: TGTGCCAGCAGTTTTCTAGCGGACAGGGTTATCGAGCAGTACTTC. The encoded protein is CASSFLADRVIEQYF. The rearrangement uses TRBV6-5 and TRBJ2-7; tentatively, D is TRBD1 (8 bases). With 4 bases removed from V and 6 bases from J, the gap between germline ends came to 19 bases. The CDR3 covers 15 residues. CDR1 is MNHEY and CDR2 is SVGAGI in the germline V gene.

This chain connects TRBV28 to TRBJ2-2; D is unclear. The V and J ends lost 3 bases and 7 bases respectively, with 6 bases between them. This CDR3 spans 12 amino acids. The germline gives CDR1 MDHEN, CDR2 SYDVKM. The CDR3 loop is CASSLWGGELFF. The CDR3 DNA is TGTGCCAGCAGTTTGTGGGGCGGGGAGCTGTTTTTT.

V and J are TRBV11-2 and TRBJ1-4; no clear D. The germline V gene encodes CDR1 SGHAT and CDR2 FQNNGV. The CDR3 length is 15 residues. Deletions cut 7 bases from V and 0 bases from J, with 12 bases between. CDR3 sequence reads: CASTPGFATNEKLFF. Here the CDR3 DNA reads TGTGCCAGCACCCCGGGTTTTGCAACTAATGAAAAACTGTTTTTT.

The chain carries TRBV6-1 and TRBJ2-2; 9 bases map to TRBD2. From germline, CDR1 is MNHNS and CDR2 SASEGT. V dropped 2 bases and J dropped 3; count of bases not matched to a gene: 7. The CDR3 totals 17 residues. The CDR3 coding sequence is TGTGCCAGCAGTGAATTTTTGTTAGCGGGAGACACCGGGGAGCTGTTTTTT. Encoded protein: CASSEFLLAGDTGELFF.

This clone was picked up one time. The rearrangement links TRBV5-1 to TRBJ1-4; 8 nucleotides match TRBD1. The CDR3 consists of 14 residues. Germline CDR1 is SGHRS and CDR2 is YFSETQ. With V trimmed by 0 bases and J by 7 bases, 2 bases remained unmatched. In nucleotides, the CDR3 is TGCGCCAGCAGCTTGGCAGGGGGCATTGAAAAACTGTTTTTT. Translated, it gives CASSLAGGIEKLFF.

This rearrangement joins TRBV4-2 to TRBJ2-7; D gene unclear. This CDR3 has 13 amino acids. Trimming left V 2 bases short and J 4 bases short, with 9 bases between. CDR1 is LGHNA, CDR2 YNFKEQ, per germline. The CDR3 here is CASSQSTAYEQYF. The CDR3 nucleotides are TGTGCCAGCAGCCAATCGACCGCGTACGAGCAGTACTTC.

V and J are TRBV27 and TRBJ2-1; D might be TRBD1 or TRBD2, each matching 6 bases. Germline assignment: CDR1 MNHEY and CDR2 SMNVEV (reference sequence). CDR3 length: 16 amino acids. The ends were cut back, 2 bases at V and 4 bases at J, with 15 bases in the middle. The CDR3 coding sequence is TGTGCCAGCAGTTTAGAGTGGGGGGCGGGATACAATGAGCAGTTCTTC. Translated: CASSLEWGAGYNEQFF.

The chain links TRBV6-5 to TRBJ2-7; 9 positions match TRBD2. This CDR3 is 15 amino acids long. V was clipped by 2 bases and J by 4 bases; unmatched bases: 6. Germline values: CDR1 MNHEY, CDR2 SVGAGI. CDR3 loop: CASSYRAGGPYEQYF. The CDR3 region has the DNA TGTGCCAGCAGTTACAGAGCGGGAGGCCCATACGAGCAGTACTTC.

The V gene is TRBV4-1, the J gene TRBJ2-7; D is perhaps TRBD1 or TRBD2 (6 bases each). Looked up from germline, CDR1 is MGHRA and CDR2 is YSYEKL. The CDR3 sequence is 14 residues long. Trimming shortened V by 2 bases and J by 5 bases, and 13 bases separated the two germline ends. The chain's CDR3 is CASSQLGGENEQYF. The CDR3 DNA sequence: TGCGCCAGCAGCCAATTGGGGGGCGAGAACGAGCAGTACTTC.

CDR3 protein: CASSAEAGLFNNEQFF. The CDR3 DNA reads as TGTGCCAGCAGCGCCGAGGCGGGGCTGTTTAACAATGAGCAGTTCTTC. The V gene is TRBV9, the J gene TRBJ2-1; D is perhaps TRBD2 (6 bases). CDR1 is SGDLS, CDR2 YYNGEE, per germline. This CDR3 is built from 16 residues. Trimming stripped 3 bases from V and 5 bases from J, with 18 bases between.

This clone was observed once. The chain combines TRBV4-1 with TRBJ2-1; 7 positions agree with TRBD2. After removal of 6 bases from V and 4 bases from J, the junction contained 6 bases not matched to a gene. CDR1 and CDR2 (germline): MGHRA, YSYEKL. The CDR3 spans 14 residues. The CDR3 loop reads CASSGGSGYNEQFF. CDR3 in DNA: TGCGCCAGCAGTGGCGGGAGTGGGTACAATGAGCAGTTCTTC.

CDR3: CAISETWTGWRYGYTF. CDR3 in DNA: TGTGCCATCAGTGAGACTTGGACAGGGTGGAGGTATGGCTACACCTTC. V is TRBV10-3 and J is TRBJ1-2; 8 bases match TRBD1. The CDR3 runs 16 residues. The V and J ends lost 2 bases and 5 bases, in that order; junction bases with no gene match: 10. The germline gives CDR1 ENHRY, CDR2 SYGVKD.

The genes are TRBV5-4 and TRBJ2-1; TRBD1 matches at 11 bases. This CDR3 has 14 amino acids. The germline V gene encodes CDR1 SGHNT and CDR2 YYREEE (reference sequence). V lost 2 bases to trimming and J lost 8 bases; unmatched junction nucleotides: 3. The CDR3 coding sequence is TGTGCCAGCAGCTTTGGGGACAGGGGGGATGAGCAGTTCTTC. This encodes CASSFGDRGDEQFF.

V gene TRBV28 combines with J gene TRBJ2-3, with 10 bases that match TRBD2. Germline assignment: CDR1 MDHEN and CDR2 SYDVKM. There are 18 residues in the CDR3. V dropped 3 bases and J dropped 4; count of bases not matched to a gene: 13. The CDR3 sequence is CASSLEASGRALADTQYF. In DNA form, the CDR3 reads TGTGCCAGCAGTTTGGAGGCGAGCGGGAGGGCCTTAGCAGATACGCAGTATTTT.

The chain employs TRBV7-9 and TRBJ1-1; possibly TRBD1 for D (5 bases). CDR3 size: 13 residues. Germline lookup yields CDR1 SEHNR and CDR2 FQNEAQ (reference sequence). The germline V and J ends were trimmed by 2 bases and 7 bases, with 11 bases remaining between them. CDR3 loop: CASSLTRGFEAFF. CDR3 sequence (DNA): TGTGCCAGCAGCTTAACGAGGGGTTTTGAAGCTTTCTTT.

The chain has TRBV4-3 and TRBJ1-5, with 8 bases matching TRBD1. The trim removed 3 bases at V and 4 bases at J, leaving 5 bases unmatched. The germline V gene encodes CDR1 LGHNA and CDR2 YSLEER. The CDR3 is 15 amino acids. The CDR3: CASSQSRGRNQPQHF. The DNA for the CDR3 is TGCGCCAGCAGCCAGAGCAGGGGGCGGAATCAGCCCCAGCATTTT.

This chain connects TRBV28 to TRBJ1-5; TRBD1 matches 8 bases. Germline trimming cut 5 bases from V and 4 bases from J; bases unmatched to any gene: 7. CDR3 length: 15 residues. The germline V gene encodes CDR1 MDHEN and CDR2 SYDVKM. CDR3 nucleotides: TGTGCCAGCAGTCCCCGGGACAGGACAAATCAGCCCCAGCATTTT. This codes for CASSPRDRTNQPQHF.

This chain links TRBV4-2 with TRBJ2-1; 9 positions match TRBD2. J was trimmed by 5 bases and V by 2 bases; bases with no gene match: 7. The CDR3 spans 16 residues. The germline V gene encodes CDR1 LGHNA and CDR2 YNFKEQ. In DNA form, the CDR3 reads TGTGCCAGCAGCCAAACCACTAGCGGGCTAGACAATGAGCAGTTCTTC. This codes for CASSQTTSGLDNEQFF.

V is TRBV29-1 and J is TRBJ2-7; no definite D call. The V gene's germline CDR1 is SQVTM and CDR2 ANQGSEA. The length of the CDR3 is 13 residues. Trimming shortened V by 3 bases and J by 0 bases, and 9 bases separated the two germline ends. The CDR3 is CSVDLADSYEQYF. As DNA, the CDR3 is TGCAGCGTTGACTTGGCAGACTCCTACGAGCAGTACTTC.

CDR3 protein: CASRLSTGGVTEAFF. CDR3 in DNA: TGTGCCAGCAGGCTCTCGACAGGGGGGGTCACTGAAGCTTTCTTT. The rearrangement links TRBV28 to TRBJ1-1, with 9 bases that match TRBD1. The CDR3 contains 15 residues. CDR1 is MDHEN and CDR2 is SYDVKM in the germline V gene. Unmatched junction bases numbered 9, after V lost 6 bases and J lost 4 bases.

This rearrangement joins TRBV11-2 to TRBJ2-7; D possibly corresponds to TRBD1 (6 bases). The CDR3 loop spans 14 amino acids. Looked up from germline, CDR1 is SGHAT and CDR2 is FQNNGV. The ends were cut back, 0 bases at V and 3 bases at J, with 9 bases in the middle. CDR3 nucleotides: TGTGCCAGCAGCTTAGAGGTAGGGGGCTACGAGCAGTACTTC. It is translated as CASSLEVGGYEQYF.

V gene TRBV28 combines with J gene TRBJ1-2, with a possible D match to TRBD1 (5 bases). Trimming shortened V by 8 bases and J by 2 bases, and 9 bases separated the two germline ends. Germline assignment: CDR1 MDHEN and CDR2 SYDVKM. The CDR3 sequence is 12 residues long. CDR3 region: CASSRQNYGYTF. The CDR3 DNA sequence: TGTGCCAGCTCCAGACAGAACTATGGCTACACCTTC.